The 25 T cell receptor beta chains below all came from one sample that was sequenced in a study of PD-1 blockade in classical Hodgkin lymphoma. The data were produced by immunoSEQ multiplex PCR, yet TCRdb's version contains in-frame clones alone and is incomplete. The sample yields approximately 50,000 clones, 70% to 90% seen once. Following autologous stem cell transplantation, relapse occurred in every patient, and exposure to brentuximab vedotin varied. This specimen was peripheral blood mononuclear cells (PBMCs), taken before the second cycle of nivolumab. The receptors derive from a human donor with classical Hodgkin lymphoma.

The chain has TRBV5-1 and TRBJ2-5; the D gene is possibly TRBD1 (6 bases). The CDR3 is made up of 14 amino acids. V lost 4 bases to trimming and J lost 2 bases, with 12 bases between them. Germline values: CDR1 SGHRS, CDR2 YFSETQ. CDR3 sequence reads: CASSGGQLQETQYF. The CDR3 DNA is TGCGCCAGCAGCGGGGGACAACTTCAAGAGACCCAGTACTTC.

About this clone itself: The same CDR3 is also encoded by other DNA sequences in this sample. The V call is TRBV5-1, the J call TRBJ2-1, with TRBD1 matching 9 bases. The junction had 2 bases not matched to a gene; V was cut back by 0 bases and J by 4 bases. This CDR3 is built from 15 residues. Germline values: CDR1 SGHRS, CDR2 YFSETQ. Here the CDR3 DNA reads TGCGCCAGCAGCTTGGAGGGACAGGGATACAATGAGCAGTTCTTC. This translates into CASSLEGQGYNEQFF.

The chain employs TRBV11-3 and TRBJ1-5, with TRBD1 matching 7 bases. Germline CDR1 reads SGHNT; CDR2 reads YENEEA. V was clipped by 3 bases and J by 5 bases; unmatched bases: 7. CDR3 length: 15 amino acids. CDR3 sequence reads: CASSFEQGPYQPQHF. As DNA, the CDR3 is TGTGCCAGCAGCTTTGAACAGGGGCCCTATCAGCCCCAGCATTTT. Supplemented by reference TRBV11-3 and TRBJ1-5, the full variable domain reads EAGVVQSPRYKIIEKKQPVAFWCNPISGHNTLYWYLQNLGQGPELLIRYENEEAVDDSQLPKDRFSAERLKGVDSTLKIQPAELGDSAVYLCASSFEQGPYQPQHFGDGTRLSIL.

The V call is TRBV6-1, the J call TRBJ2-3; TRBD2 is a possible D gene (6 bases). Per the germline V gene, CDR1 is MNHNS and CDR2 is SASEGT. The CDR3 covers 13 residues. V shed 11 bases and J shed 2 bases, with 14 bases lying between them. CDR3 in amino acids: CAVRAGSTDTQYF. The CDR3 DNA reads TGTGCCGTCCGTGCGGGGTCCACAGATACGCAGTATTTT.

The rearrangement joins TRBV4-1 to TRBJ2-7; D possibly corresponds to TRBD1 (6 bases). Germline CDR1 reads MGHRA; CDR2 reads YSYEKL. With 3 bases removed from V and 4 bases from J, the gap between germline ends came to 16 bases. CDR3 size: 15 residues. The CDR3 sequence: CASSHYMTGVYEQYF. The CDR3 DNA follows: TGCGCCAGCAGCCACTACATGACAGGAGTTTACGAGCAGTACTTC.

This clone was counted once. The chain carries TRBV28 and TRBJ1-2; 9 bases map to TRBD1. This CDR3 has 16 residues. The trim removed 5 bases at V and 3 bases at J, leaving 10 bases unmatched. Germline assignment: CDR1 MDHEN and CDR2 SYDVKM. As DNA, the CDR3 is TGTGCCAGCAGTCCCTGGGGGACAGGGCTCGACTATGGCTACACCTTC. Translation gives CASSPWGTGLDYGYTF.

V gene TRBV6-5 combines with J gene TRBJ1-2; 7 positions agree with TRBD1. V trimming: 7 bases; J trimming: 6 bases; junction bases outside the gene matches: 14. Looked up from germline, CDR1 is MNHEY and CDR2 is SVGAGI. The CDR3 extends over 15 amino acids. The CDR3 DNA sequence: TGTGCCAGCACCTATCGGGACAGCCGACTAGATGGCTACACCTTC. Its translation is CASTYRDSRLDGYTF.

The genes are TRBV5-1 and TRBJ2-6; D uncertain. Germline CDR1 and CDR2: SGHRS and YFSETQ. CDR3 length: 14 amino acids. The V end lost 6 bases, the J end lost 2 bases, and 9 bases lay between the germline ends. As DNA, the CDR3 is TGCGCCAGCACCCTCCTTCCTGGGGCCAACGTCCTGACTTTC. Protein product: CASTLLPGANVLTF.

This chain connects TRBV5-1 to TRBJ2-2; the D gene is possibly TRBD2 (5 bases). V shed 1 base and J shed 5 bases, with 12 bases lying between them. The CDR3 loop spans 15 amino acids. Germline values: CDR1 SGHRS, CDR2 YFSETQ. The DNA of the CDR3 is TGCGCCAGCAGCTTGCCCGGGGTGGGAACCGGGGAGCTGTTTTTT. Its translation: CASSLPGVGTGELFF.

This clone was observed a single time. The rearrangement uses TRBV7-6 and TRBJ1-1; D is unclear. Germline loops: CDR1 SGHVS, CDR2 FNYEAQ. V dropped 1 base and J dropped 4 bases, with 7 bases sitting between them. The CDR3 contains 13 residues. CDR3 DNA sequence: TGTGCCAGCAGCTTAGTGGAACCCACTGAAGCTTTCTTT. This translates into CASSLVEPTEAFF.

As regards this clone: The sample holds other DNA sequences that translate to the same CDR3. J is TRBJ1-3 and V is TRBV5-1, with 9 bases fitting TRBD1. Losses at the gene ends were 4 bases for V and 4 bases for J; bases not matched to a gene: 6. CDR3 length: 15 residues. Germline CDR1 SGHRS, CDR2 YFSETQ. The chain's CDR3 is CASSIQGAGGNTIYF. The CDR3 coding sequence is TGCGCCAGCAGCATACAGGGGGCTGGAGGAAACACCATATATTTT.

This chain connects TRBV5-1 to TRBJ2-3; 13 bases map to TRBD2. In germline, CDR1 is SGHRS, CDR2 YFSETQ. CDR3 length equals 15 residues. V was pared by 9 bases and J by 1 base, with 5 bases of the junction left unmatched. The CDR3 sequence: CATTSGGVGTDTQYF. The DNA for the CDR3 is TGCGCCACTACTAGCGGGGGGGTAGGCACAGATACGCAGTATTTT.

The chain uses TRBV5-1 and TRBJ1-5, with a weak D call TRBD1 (5 bases). Trimming shortened V by 0 bases and J by 6 bases, and 13 bases separated the two germline ends. The germline gives CDR1 SGHRS, CDR2 YFSETQ. This CDR3 spans 15 amino acids. The CDR3 sequence is CASSLGGEKVQPQHF. The CDR3, as DNA: TGCGCCAGCAGCTTGGGAGGGGAAAAAGTTCAGCCCCAGCATTTT.

This clone was recorded a few times. For the CDR3, the DNA is TGTGCCAGCAGCCCAGGGCGTACGATAACTGATGAAGCTTTCTTT. Protein: CASSPGRTITDEAFF. The chain links TRBV7-9 to TRBJ1-1; perhaps TRBD1 as D (5 bases). Trimming removed 5 bases at V and 7 bases at J, with 20 bases between. From germline, CDR1 is SEHNR and CDR2 FQNEAQ (reference sequence). This CDR3 region has 15 residues. The full variable domain, its missing parts supplied by reference TRBV7-9 and TRBJ1-1, is DTGVSQNPRHKITKRGQNVTFRCDPISEHNRLYWYRQTLGQGPEFLTYFQNEAQLEKSRLLSDRFSAERPKGSFSTLEIQRTEQGDSAMYLCASSPGRTITDEAFFGQGTRLTVV.

This clone was observed a single time. The chain links TRBV19 to TRBJ1-2; TRBD1 is a possible D gene (6 bases). From germline, CDR1 is LNHDA and CDR2 SQIVND (reference sequence). Between the trimmed V and J ends, which lost 6 bases and 3 bases, there was a span of 17 bases. The CDR3 loop spans 15 amino acids. CDR3: CASRRDRSGDYGYTF. The CDR3 DNA sequence: TGTGCCAGTAGGCGCGACAGGTCAGGGGACTATGGCTACACCTTC.

This chain uses TRBV30 with TRBJ1-5; the D gene is possibly TRBD1 (5 bases). V was cut by 5 bases and J by 6 bases, with 14 bases left in between. The CDR3 is 13 residues long. The germline gives CDR1 GTSNPN, CDR2 SVGIG (reference sequence). CDR3 sequence reads: CAWGASGVQPQHF. DNA for the CDR3: TGTGCCTGGGGTGCGTCGGGGGTTCAGCCCCAGCATTTT.

This sequence joins TRBV5-1 and TRBJ1-2, with D perhaps matching TRBD1 (5 bases). The CDR3 sequence is 14 residues long. Germline assignment: CDR1 SGHRS and CDR2 YFSETQ. V lost 1 base to trimming and J lost 10 bases, with 17 bases between them. This chain's CDR3 is CASSLTGTPTAYTF. The CDR3 DNA reads TGCGCCAGCAGCTTGACTGGGACCCCCACCGCCTACACCTTC. The variable domain in full, completed from reference TRBV5-1 and TRBJ1-2, reads KAGVTQTPRYLIKTRGQQVTLSCSPISGHRSVSWYQQTPGQGLQFLFEYFSETQRNKGNFPGRFSGRQFSNSRSEMNVSTLELGDSALYLCASSLTGTPTAYTFGSGTRLTVV.

CDR3 nucleotide sequence: TGTGCCAGCAGCTTTCATCCGGGGCCTAGCTATAGCAATCAGCCCCAGCATTTT. Its translation is CASSFHPGPSYSNQPQHF. The rearrangement uses TRBV7-9 and TRBJ1-5; D might be TRBD1 (5 bases). This CDR3 contains 18 residues. From germline, CDR1 is SEHNR and CDR2 FQNEAQ (reference sequence). Trimming shortened V by 3 bases and J by 0 bases, and 18 bases separated the two germline ends.

The rearrangement links TRBV29-1 to TRBJ2-1, with D perhaps TRBD2 (6 bases). The CDR3 totals 12 residues. Trimming removed 3 bases at V and 5 bases at J, with 8 bases between. The germline V gene encodes CDR1 SQVTM and CDR2 ANQGSEA. The CDR3 loop reads CSVEGGNNEQFF. CDR3 bases: TGCAGCGTTGAGGGGGGTAACAATGAGCAGTTCTTC.

The chain recombines TRBV30 with TRBJ2-7; D not resolved. Trimming shortened V by 2 bases and J by 2 bases, and 7 bases separated the two germline ends. Germline CDR1 reads GTSNPN; CDR2 reads SVGIG (reference sequence). The CDR3 has 12 residues. This CDR3 is CAWSIGTYEQYF. CDR3 sequence (DNA): TGTGCCTGGAGTATCGGAACCTACGAGCAGTACTTC.

V and J are TRBV7-3 and TRBJ1-2, with unresolved D. The CDR3 covers 13 residues. V lost 8 bases, J lost 3 bases, and 13 bases lay in between. Looked up from germline, CDR1 is SGHTA and CDR2 is FQGTGA. The CDR3 region has the DNA TGTGCCAGCTCCCCTCTCGGTGACTATGGCTACACCTTC. Translated: CASSPLGDYGYTF.

The gene calls are TRBV4-1 and TRBJ1-2, with 9 bases aligning to TRBD1. Unmatched junction bases numbered 9, after V lost 5 bases and J lost 8 bases. Germline V gene data show CDR1 as MGHRA and CDR2 as YSYEKL. The CDR3 spans 14 residues. This CDR3 reads CASSSLTGGRGYTF. CDR3 sequence (DNA): TGCGCCAGCAGCAGTTTGACAGGGGGACGGGGCTACACCTTC.

The chain links TRBV9 to TRBJ1-1, with D perhaps TRBD1 (5 bases). Deletions cut 4 bases from V and 10 bases from J, with 20 bases between. This CDR3 has 14 residues. The V gene's germline CDR1 is SGDLS and CDR2 YYNGEE. CDR3 amino acids: CASSTGTAEVGAFF. The CDR3 region has the DNA TGTGCCAGCAGCACGGGGACGGCCGAGGTTGGAGCTTTCTTT. The full variable domain, rest sourced from reference TRBV9 and TRBJ1-1, is DSGVTQTPKHLITATGQRVTLRCSPRSGDLSVYWYQQSLDQGLQFLIQYYNGEERAKGNILERFSAQQFPDLHSELNLSSLELGDSALYFCASSTGTAEVGAFFGQGTRLTVV.

V gene TRBV5-1 combines with J gene TRBJ2-3; 11 bases are a match to TRBD2. Unmatched junction bases numbered 5, after V lost 5 bases and J lost 0 bases. Germline V CDR1 and CDR2: SGHRS, YFSETQ. The CDR3 has 16 amino acids. In nucleotides, the CDR3 is TGCGCCAGCAGACCGACTAGCGGGGTTAGCACAGATACGCAGTATTTT. Protein: CASRPTSGVSTDTQYF.

The V call is TRBV6-5, the J call TRBJ1-5, with D hard to call. V was shortened by 4 bases and J by 7 bases, with 11 bases between the two germline ends. The CDR3 consists of 13 residues. CDR1 is MNHEY and CDR2 is SVGAGI in the germline V gene. The CDR3 nucleotides read TGTGCCAGCAGTTCCGTTGGGGAGCAGCCCCAGCATTTT. This encodes CASSSVGEQPQHF.